This TCR beta chain was sequenced during a study of response to subunit inactivated influenza vaccine. In TCRdb, the RT-PCR reads were re-called with MiXCR into one record per CDR3 protein. The sample lists about half a million distinct CDR3 sequences; about 25% were seen once. CDR3 length: 15 residues. V shed 6 bases, J shed 3 bases, and the junction held 8 bases outside the gene matches. From germline, CDR1 is MNHNS and CDR2 SASEGT. The sample here was CD4+ T cells sorted from PBMCs, taken roughly 5 days after vaccination. This sequence was found in a man aged 50 or older who received an inactivated influenza vaccine. V gene TRBV6-1 combines with J gene TRBJ2-7, with 10 bases that match TRBD1. The CDR3 DNA follows: TGTGCCAGCAGAGAACCGGGACAGGGGATCTACGAGCAGTACTTC. Its protein product is CASREPGQGIYEQYF.